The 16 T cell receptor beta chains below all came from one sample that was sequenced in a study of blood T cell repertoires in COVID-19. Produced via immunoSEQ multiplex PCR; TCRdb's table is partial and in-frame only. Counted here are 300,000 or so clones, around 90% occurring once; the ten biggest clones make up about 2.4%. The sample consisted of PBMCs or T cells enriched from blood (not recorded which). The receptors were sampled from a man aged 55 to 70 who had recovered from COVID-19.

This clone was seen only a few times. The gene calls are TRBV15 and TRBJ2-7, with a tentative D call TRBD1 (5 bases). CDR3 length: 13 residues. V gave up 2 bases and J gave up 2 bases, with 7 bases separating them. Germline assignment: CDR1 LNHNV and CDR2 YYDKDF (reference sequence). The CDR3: CATSRTGAYEQYF. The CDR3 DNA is TGTGCCACCAGCAGAACAGGAGCCTACGAGCAGTACTTC.

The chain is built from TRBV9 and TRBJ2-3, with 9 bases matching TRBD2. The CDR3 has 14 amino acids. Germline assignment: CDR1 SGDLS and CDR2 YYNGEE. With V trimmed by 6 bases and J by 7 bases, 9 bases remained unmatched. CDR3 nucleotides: TGTGCCAGCAACGGGGCGGGAGGGCCGAATACGCAGTATTTT. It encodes CASNGAGGPNTQYF.

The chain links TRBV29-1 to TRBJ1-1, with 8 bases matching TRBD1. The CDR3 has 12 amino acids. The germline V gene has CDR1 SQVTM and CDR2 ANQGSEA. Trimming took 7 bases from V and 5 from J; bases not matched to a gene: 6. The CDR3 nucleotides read TGCAGCGCCGGACAGGGTTGGACTGAAGCTTTCTTT. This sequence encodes CSAGQGWTEAFF.

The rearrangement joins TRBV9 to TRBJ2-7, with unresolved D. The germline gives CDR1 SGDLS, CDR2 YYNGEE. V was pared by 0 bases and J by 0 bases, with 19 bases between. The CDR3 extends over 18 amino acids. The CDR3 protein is CASSVAPSRPASSYEQYF. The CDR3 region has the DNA TGTGCCAGCAGCGTAGCCCCATCACGACCCGCTAGCTCCTACGAGCAGTACTTC.

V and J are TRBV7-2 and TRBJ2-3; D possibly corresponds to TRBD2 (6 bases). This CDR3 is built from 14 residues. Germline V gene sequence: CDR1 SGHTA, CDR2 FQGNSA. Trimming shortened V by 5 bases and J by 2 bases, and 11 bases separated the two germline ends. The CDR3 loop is CASSLTSLTDTQYF. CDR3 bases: TGTGCCAGCAGCCTAACTAGCCTCACAGATACGCAGTATTTT.

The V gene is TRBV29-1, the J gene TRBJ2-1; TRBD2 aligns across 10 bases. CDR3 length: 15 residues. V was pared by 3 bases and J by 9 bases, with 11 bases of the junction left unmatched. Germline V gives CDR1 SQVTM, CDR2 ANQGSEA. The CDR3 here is CSVERGSGGTGEQFF. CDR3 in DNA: TGCAGCGTTGAGCGGGGTAGCGGGGGGACGGGTGAGCAGTTCTTC.

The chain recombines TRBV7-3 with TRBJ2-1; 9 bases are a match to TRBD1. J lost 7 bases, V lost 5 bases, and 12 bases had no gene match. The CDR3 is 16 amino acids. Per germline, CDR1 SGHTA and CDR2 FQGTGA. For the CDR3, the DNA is TGTGCCAGCAGCCCGTGGGGGGGACAGGGCGGTAATGAGCAGTTCTTC. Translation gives CASSPWGGQGGNEQFF.

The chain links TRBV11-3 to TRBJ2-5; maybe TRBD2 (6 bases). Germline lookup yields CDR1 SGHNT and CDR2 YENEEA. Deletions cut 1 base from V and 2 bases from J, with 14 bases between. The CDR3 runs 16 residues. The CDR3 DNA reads TGTGCCAGCAGCTTAGGGGACTCCATATCACAAGAGACCCAGTACTTC. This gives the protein CASSLGDSISQETQYF.

The CDR3 DNA reads TGTGCCAGCAGATCGGGACAGGGGGACAGTTCACCCCTCCACTTT. Encoded protein: CASRSGQGDSSPLHF. V usage is TRBV28 and J usage is TRBJ1-6, with 11 bases that match TRBD1. The germline CDR1 and CDR2 sequences are MDHEN and SYDVKM. The length of the CDR3 is 15 residues. The trim removed 6 bases at V and 9 bases at J, leaving 7 bases unmatched.

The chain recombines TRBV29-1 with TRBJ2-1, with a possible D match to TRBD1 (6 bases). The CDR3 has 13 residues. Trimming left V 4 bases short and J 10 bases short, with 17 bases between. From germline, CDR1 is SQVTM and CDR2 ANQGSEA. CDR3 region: CSVVGRTAGEQFF. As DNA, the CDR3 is TGCAGCGTTGTAGGTAGGACAGCTGGGGAGCAGTTCTTC.

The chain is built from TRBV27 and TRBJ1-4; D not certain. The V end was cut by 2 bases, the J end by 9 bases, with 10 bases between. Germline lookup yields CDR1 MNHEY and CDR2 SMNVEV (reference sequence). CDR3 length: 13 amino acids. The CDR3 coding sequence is TGTGCCAGCAGTTTAAGGAACAGCCAAAAACTGTTTTTT. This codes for CASSLRNSQKLFF.

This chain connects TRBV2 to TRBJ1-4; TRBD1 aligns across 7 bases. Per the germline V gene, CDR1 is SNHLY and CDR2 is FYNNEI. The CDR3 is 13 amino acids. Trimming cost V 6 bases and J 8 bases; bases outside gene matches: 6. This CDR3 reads CASRQGIGEKLFF. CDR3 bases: TGTGCCAGCAGACAGGGGATAGGGGAAAAACTGTTTTTT.

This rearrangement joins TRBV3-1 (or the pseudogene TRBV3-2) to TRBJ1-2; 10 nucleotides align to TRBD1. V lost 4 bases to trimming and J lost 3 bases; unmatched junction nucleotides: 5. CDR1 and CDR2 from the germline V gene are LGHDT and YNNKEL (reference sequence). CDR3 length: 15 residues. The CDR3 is CASSPGTGVYYGYTF. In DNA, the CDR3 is TGTGCCAGCAGCCCGGGGACAGGGGTATACTATGGCTACACCTTC.

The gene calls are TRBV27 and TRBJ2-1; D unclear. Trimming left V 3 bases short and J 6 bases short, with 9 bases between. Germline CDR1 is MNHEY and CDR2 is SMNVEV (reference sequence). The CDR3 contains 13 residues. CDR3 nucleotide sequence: TGTGCCAGCAGTTTTGGAGAGATCAATGAGCAGTTCTTC. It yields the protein CASSFGEINEQFF.

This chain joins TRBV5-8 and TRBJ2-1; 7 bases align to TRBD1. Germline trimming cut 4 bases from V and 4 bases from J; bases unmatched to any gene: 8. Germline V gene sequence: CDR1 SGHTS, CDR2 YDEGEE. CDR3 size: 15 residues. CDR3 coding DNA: TGTGCCAGCAGCGGGGGACAGCCGCAATACAATGAGCAGTTCTTC. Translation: CASSGGQPQYNEQFF. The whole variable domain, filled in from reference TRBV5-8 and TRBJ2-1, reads EAGVTQSPTHLIKTRGQQATLRCSPISGHTSVYWYQQALGLGLQFLLWYDEGEERNRGNFPPRFSGRQFPNYSSELNVNALELEDSALYLCASSGGQPQYNEQFFGPGTRLTVL.

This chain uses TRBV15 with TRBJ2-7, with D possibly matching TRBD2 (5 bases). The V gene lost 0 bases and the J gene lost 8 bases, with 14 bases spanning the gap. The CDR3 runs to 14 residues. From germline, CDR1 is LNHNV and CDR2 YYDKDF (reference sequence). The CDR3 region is CATSRDSPQTKQYF. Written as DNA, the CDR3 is TGTGCCACCAGCAGAGACTCGCCTCAGACTAAGCAGTACTTC.